This TCR beta chain was identified during a study of blood T cells in healthy people across ages. Regarding the study as a whole: Naive T cell percentage and TCR beta diversity correlated strongly.

The V gene's germline CDR1 is WSHSY and CDR2 SAAADI. The CDR3 is 13 residues long. The ends lost 8 bases at V and 4 bases at J; junction bases unmatched: 6. This clonotype has only a few counts. What it recognizes is unknown. Alongside a J-beta primer mix, a sample-barcoded 5' primer served in a second PCR lasting roughly 6 to 11 cycles. One entry per CDR3 protein results from TCRdb running MiXCR on the 5' RACE reads. This table has about 1.7 million distinct CDR3 sequences, 28% appearing once. This receptor was identified in a woman aged 30 to 39 in good health. V is TRBV10-2 and J is TRBJ2-7, with 9 bases fitting TRBD2. The sample consisted of blood. CDR3 region: CASRASGVYEQYF. For the CDR3, the DNA is TGCGCCAGCCGGGCTAGCGGGGTGTACGAGCAGTACTTC.